A selection of T cell receptor beta chains follows, all from one sample in a study of cytomegalovirus exposure and HLA in healthy donors. Data came from immunoSEQ multiplex PCR; TCRdb stores just in-frame clones and leaves some out. The table includes 210,000 or so clones, over 65% detected once. Input material: PBMCs. The receptors derive from a middle-aged man in good health and CMV-seronegative. Each CDR3 is given with its conserved first and last residue. Fields, in order: CDR3 length, V gene, J gene, CDR3 protein.

14	TRBV27	NA	CASSSSGTTYEQYF
16	TRBV4-2	TRBJ1-6	CASSQEPGQLYSPLHF
16	TRBV11-2	TRBJ1-1	CASRPNRGRRNTEAFF
15	TRBV6-5	TRBJ1-2	CASSFATEVGYGYTF
14	TRBV4-3	TRBJ2-1	CASSQGWGGNEQFF
16	TRBV4-3	TRBJ2-1	CASPLSVYGSGNEQFF
15	TRBV7-8	TRBJ2-1	CASIQAGGKYNEQFF
14	TRBV28	TRBJ1-4	CASRTGATNEKLFF
15	TRBV7-2	TRBJ1-5	CASSLASQNNQPQHF
13	TRBV2	TRBJ1-5	CASSGTGGQPQHF
14	TRBV27	TRBJ1-6	CASSLVLSNSPLHF
13	TRBV27	TRBJ1-2	CASSSTGNYGYTF
14	TRBV5-1	TRBJ2-3	CASSLGLAGDTQYF
16	TRBV7-2	TRBJ2-1	CASSPRTSGGWNEQFF
14	TRBV5-1	TRBJ1-1	CASSWQGYNTEAFF
13	TRBV9	TRBJ2-7	CAGSVTDFYEQYF
15	TRBV6-5	TRBJ2-7	CASSYSAGRGGEQYF
13	TRBV6-5	TRBJ2-1	CASSFRPVDEQFF
14	TRBV30	TRBJ2-4	CAWSVGGSLNIQYF
15	TRBV5-1	TRBJ1-2	CASRERQITNYGYTF
14	TRBV19	TRBJ1-2	CASSTNRGDYGYTF
14	TRBV4-1	TRBJ1-1	CASSQQGRDTEAFF
16	TRBV5-6	TRBJ1-4	CASSAVGEVAAEKLFF
15	TRBV29-1	TRBJ2-1	CSVHNRDLAYNEQFF
14	TRBV27	TRBJ2-7	CASSLKGQSYEQYF
15	TRBV9	TRBJ2-7	CASSREGQGAYEQYF
14	TRBV27	TRBJ1-1	CASSPYDRNTEAFF
14	TRBV11-1	TRBJ1-1	CASSNRDRGTEAFF
14	TRBV27	TRBJ1-5	CASSLRVSNQPQHF
17	TRBV7-2	TRBJ2-6	CASSLGGQLPGANVLTF
12	TRBV2	TRBJ2-7	CASWYRGDEQYF
15	TRBV6-1	TRBJ2-1	CASSEDRSSYNEQFF
14	TRBV19	TRBJ1-1	CASRGWTGNTEAFF
14	TRBV28	TRBJ2-7	CASSFPGMAYEQYF
15	TRBV30	TRBJ1-2	CAWSSNRVGDYGYTF
17	TRBV7-9	TRBJ1-3	CASSPNSRQGSGNTIYF
16	TRBV19	TRBJ2-6	CASSPPRGAGANVLTF
16	TRBV7-2	TRBJ1-3	CASSPTGQGTGNTIYF
15	TRBV7-9	TRBJ2-1	CASSLEGLAVNEQFF
12	TRBV27	TRBJ2-4	CASWTRENIQYF
11	TRBV20-1	NA	CSARDNYEQYF
13	TRBV10-2	TRBJ1-1	CASRTDRDTEAFF
12	TRBV30	TRBJ2-1	CASSRVRGEQFF
13	TRBV28	TRBJ1-1	CASSLLESTEAFF
16	TRBV5-6	TRBJ2-3	CASSGSPSSSTDTQYF
15	TRBV2	TRBJ2-1	CASSRSGAGYNEQFF
15	TRBV4-2	TRBJ2-1	CASSQDLAAYNEQFF
14	TRBV10-1	TRBJ2-2	CASSDRGFTGELFF
16	TRBV4-3	TRBJ1-2	CASSLNRGDRSNGYTF